The present TCR beta chain was sequenced within a study of blood T cell repertoires in COVID-19. On the study more broadly: Samples came from the United States, Italy and Spain, spanning acute and convalescent COVID-19.

Participant-reported clinical history was the basis for cohort assignment. Germline CDR1 and CDR2: SGHDN and FVKESK. V lost 2 bases to trimming and J lost 8 bases; unmatched junction nucleotides: 5. The CDR3 is 14 amino acids. Authors' analysis steps: Estimated nucleated cell counts came from reference gene primer amplification. Some clones are missing from TCRdb's copy, which holds only in-frame ones; the method was immunoSEQ multiplex PCR. That table gives V, J and clone size, and the DNA gave D and trimming. The sample records roughly 220,000 clones, approximately 80% being singletons. This clonotype originated in a man aged 40-49 years who had recovered from COVID-19. The V call is TRBV14, the J call TRBJ1-4; TRBD1 aligns across 7 bases. Input material: PBMCs or T cells enriched from blood (not recorded which). The CDR3 reads CASSQHRGGEKLFF. The CDR3 coding sequence is TGTGCCAGCAGCCAACACAGGGGAGGAGAAAAACTGTTTTTT. Using reference TRBV14 and TRBJ1-4 for the parts outside the CDR3, the full variable domain is EAGVTQFPSHSVIEKGQTVTLRCDPISGHDNLYWYRRVMGKEIKFLLHFVKESKQDESGMPNNRFLAERTGGTYSTLKVQPAELEDSGVYFCASSQHRGGEKLFFGSGTQLSVL.